This TCR beta chain came from a study of blood T cell repertoires in COVID-19. Background on the study: Acute and convalescent COVID-19 specimens originated in the United States, Italy and Spain.

The repertoire was sequenced with immunoSEQ multiplex PCR; TCRdb's copy has only in-frame clones and lacks some. This repertoire shows roughly 340,000 clones, over 75% found once; its top ten account for around 2%. Concerning this clone: This specimen includes other DNA sequences encoding the same CDR3.

Germline V gene lookup returns CDR1 KGHSH and CDR2 LQKENI. Trimming removed 0 bases from V and 4 bases from J; junction bases left unmatched: 0. This CDR3 region has 17 residues. Participant age was about 18 to 100 years, and participants resided in about two dozen US areas. The material sequenced was PBMCs or T cells enriched from blood (not recorded which). This receptor was obtained from a man in his forties or fifties in a cohort exposed to, infected with or recovered from COVID-19 (not recorded which). The chain uses TRBV18 and TRBJ2-2; 15 bases line up with TRBD2. CDR3 nucleotides: TGTGCCAGCTCACCACCGGGACTAGCGGGAGGCACCGGGGAGCTGTTTTTT. Residues: CASSPPGLAGGTGELFF.